The clone carrying this TCR beta chain was found a few times. V trimming: 3 bases; J trimming: 4 bases; junction bases outside the gene matches: 19. Germline loops: CDR1 LGHNT, CDR2 FRNRAP. This CDR3 has 21 amino acids. Data came from immunoSEQ multiplex PCR; TCRdb stores just in-frame clones and leaves some out. The repertoire consists of 200,000 to 250,000 clones, with about 87% occurring once and the leading ten covering 10%. This sample was taken from a study of blood T cell repertoires in COVID-19. Donors were grouped by their self-reported clinical history. The clonotype was recovered from a young man with acute COVID-19. Sequencing was carried out using PBMCs or T cells enriched from blood (not recorded which). This chain links TRBV12-5 with TRBJ2-1; TRBD2 matches at 12 bases. The CDR3 is CASGFRRSGLAGGPGYNEQFF. CDR3 DNA sequence: TGTGCTAGTGGTTTTCGACGGTCAGGGCTAGCGGGAGGGCCCGGATACAATGAGCAGTTCTTC.